This entry lists 19 T cell receptor beta chains sequenced from one sample in a study of kidney transplant recipient with SARS-CoV-2 infection. One entry per CDR3 protein, called by TCRdb with MiXCR from the reads. The sample lists 200,000 to 300,000 distinct CDR3 sequences; 25% to 30% were seen once. Source: a blood sample, taken at baseline and between days 110 and 120 from a kidney transplant recipient. The receptors come from a male patient between 25 and 40 years old who had COVID-19 and was a kidney transplant recipient. Some of these T cells may belong to the graft donor.

This clonotype was counted many times. V usage is TRBV5-1 and J usage is TRBJ2-4, with a weak D call TRBD2 (6 bases). Per the germline V gene, CDR1 is SGHRS and CDR2 is YFSETQ. The CDR3 totals 16 residues. The V end was cut by 4 bases, the J end by 0 bases, with 14 bases between. This CDR3 reads CASSRTGDLAKNIQYF. Written as DNA, the CDR3 is TGCGCCAGCAGCCGCACGGGAGATCTAGCCAAAAACATTCAGTACTTC. Based on the CDR3 plus reference TRBV5-1 and TRBJ2-4, the full variable domain is KAGVTQTPRYLIKTRGQQVTLSCSPISGHRSVSWYQQTPGQGLQFLFEYFSETQRNKGNFPGRFSGRQFSNSRSEMNVSTLELGDSALYLCASSRTGDLAKNIQYFGAGTRLSVL.

This clonotype was found a few times. The J gene is TRBJ2-1, the V gene TRBV4-2, with TRBD1 as a possible D gene (6 bases). The V end lost 1 base, the J end lost 5 bases, and 15 bases lay between the germline ends. This CDR3 is 16 amino acids long. Germline CDR1 is LGHNA and CDR2 is YNFKEQ. The CDR3 nucleotides read TGTGCCAGCAGCCAAGGACGGACAGAGGTGGACAATGAGCAGTTCTTC. Protein product: CASSQGRTEVDNEQFF.

The rearrangement joins TRBV7-2 to TRBJ2-3; possibly TRBD1 for D (5 bases). The germline CDR1 and CDR2 sequences are SGHTA and FQGNSA. The CDR3 length is 14 residues. The V end lost 5 bases, the J end lost 6 bases, and 15 bases lay between the germline ends. This CDR3 reads CASSPISGMDTQYF. CDR3 DNA sequence: TGTGCCAGCAGCCCGATTTCAGGGATGGATACGCAGTATTTT.

With respect to this clonotype: A much larger clone differs by one base, so this may be a read error. This rearrangement joins TRBV20-1 to TRBJ1-2; tentatively, D is TRBD1 (5 bases). This CDR3 comprises 13 residues. Germline CDR1 and CDR2: DFQATT and SNEGSKA (reference sequence). The CDR3 nucleotides are TGCAGTGCTAGAGAAAGCAGGGCAGATGGCCACACCTTC. Translated, it gives CSARESRADGHTF.

In this sample, this clonotype turned up many times. The chain is built from TRBV19 and TRBJ2-7, with D uncertain. The germline gives CDR1 LNHDA, CDR2 SQIVND (reference sequence). The V and J ends lost 2 bases and 1 base respectively, with 6 bases between them. CDR3 length equals 13 residues. Written as DNA, the CDR3 is TGTGCCAGTAGTATAAACCTTTCCTACGAGCAGTACTTC. Translating gives CASSINLSYEQYF.

In this sample, this clonotype turned up many times. The J gene is TRBJ1-1, the V gene TRBV12-3 or TRBV12-4; D is possibly TRBD1 (5 bases). V lost 4 bases to trimming and J lost 2 bases, with 14 bases between them. This CDR3 contains 15 residues. In DNA form, the CDR3 reads TGTGCCAGCAGTTCCCGACAGAGAATAAACACTGAAGCTTTCTTT. Protein: CASSSRQRINTEAFF.

This clonotype was picked up many times. The chain joins TRBV9 to TRBJ2-7; 10 positions agree with TRBD2. Germline V gives CDR1 SGDLS, CDR2 YYNGEE. V lost 3 bases, J lost 5 bases, and 11 bases stayed unmatched. The CDR3 is made up of 16 amino acids. CDR3 DNA sequence: TGTGCCAGCAGCGCGTCGGTAGCGGGAGGAGGAGACGAGCAGTACTTC. Translation gives CASSASVAGGGDEQYF.

This clonotype was counted many times. V usage is TRBV12-3 or TRBV12-4 and J usage is TRBJ2-7, with TRBD2 matching 12 bases. The CDR3 is made up of 16 amino acids. J lost 4 bases, V lost 5 bases, and 9 bases had no gene match. The CDR3 sequence is CASSELAGGLRYEQYF. The CDR3 DNA sequence: TGTGCCAGCAGTGAACTAGCGGGAGGACTTCGGTACGAGCAGTACTTC.

With regard to this clonotype: A single base separates this from a much larger clone, so it may be a read error. Because it lacks the conserved phenylalanine or tryptophan at the end, this CDR3 is likely a read error. The chain has TRBV20-1 and TRBJ2-7; D is possibly TRBD1 or TRBD2 (6 bases each). The CDR3 runs 13 residues. Germline-derived CDR1 and CDR2 are DFQATT and SNEGSKA (reference sequence). Trimming shortened V by 5 bases and J by 5 bases, and 16 bases separated the two germline ends. CDR3 in amino acids: CSAGGGQPHEQYI. DNA for the CDR3: TGCAGTGCTGGGGGAGGACAGCCTCACGAGCAGTACATC.

This clonotype was counted ten times or more. The chain joins TRBV7-8 to TRBJ1-2; D remains ambiguous. CDR3 size: 17 residues. CDR1 is SGHVS and CDR2 is FQNEAQ in the germline V gene. Trimming cost V 5 bases and J 4 bases, with 23 bases left between them. The CDR3 here is CASSRLRFTRKTYGYTF. CDR3 in DNA: TGTGCCAGCAGCCGCTTAAGGTTTACCCGAAAGACCTATGGCTACACCTTC. Looking up the rest from reference TRBV7-8 and TRBJ1-2 gives the full variable domain: GAGVSQSPRYKVAKRGQDVALRCDPISGHVSLFWYQQALGQGPEFLTYFQNEAQLDKSGLPSDRFFAERPEGSVSTLKIQRTQQEDSAVYLCASSRLRFTRKTYGYTFGSGTRLTVV.

About this clonotype itself: A much larger clone sits a single nucleotide away, making a read error possible. The chain combines TRBV4-3 with TRBJ1-2; D ambiguous. The CDR3 is 17 residues long. Trimming removed 5 bases from V and 4 bases from J, with 23 bases in between. Germline values: CDR1 LGHNA, CDR2 YSLEER. CDR3 in DNA: TGCGCCAGCAGCGAGAACCGAGGACGTCGAAAGACCTATGGCTACACCTTC. Translated, it gives CASSENRGRRKTYGYTF.

To note about this clonotype: A read error may be the cause here, since a much bigger clone is one base away. J is TRBJ1-1 and V is TRBV6-5, with a tentative D call TRBD1 (5 bases). The CDR3 has 17 residues. Per the germline V gene, CDR1 is MNHEY and CDR2 is SVGAGI. V was trimmed by 4 bases and J by 1 base, leaving 19 bases between them. The CDR3 DNA sequence: TGTGCCAGCAGTTTTTCGGGACCGTCGACCTCGAACACTGAAGCTTTCTTT. Encoded protein: CASSFSGPSTSNTEAFF.

A word on this clonotype: A much larger clone differs by one base, so this may be a read error. The chain couples TRBV12-3 or TRBV12-4 to TRBJ1-1; 7 nucleotides match TRBD1. Trimming took 8 bases from V and 10 from J; bases not matched to a gene: 16. This CDR3 has 14 amino acids. The CDR3 sequence is CASGPGGLAGGAFF. The CDR3 coding sequence is TGTGCCAGCGGCCCAGGGGGACTGGCAGGGGGAGCTTTCTTT.

As to this clonotype: One base away lies a much larger clone, so this may be a sequencing read error. Here the CDR3 reads CAGSGRTQRQPQHF. In DNA, the CDR3 is TGTGCCGGCAGTGGGCGGACCCAGCGTCAGCCCCAGCATTTT. This chain uses TRBV2 with TRBJ1-5; D gene unclear. The germline CDR1 and CDR2 sequences are SNHLY and FYNNEI. This CDR3 has 14 residues.

Worth noting for this clonotype: This could be a read error, since a much larger clone is one nucleotide away. The rearrangement links TRBV20-1 to TRBJ2-5; 11 positions agree with TRBD2. V lost 6 bases, J lost 11 bases, and 11 bases stayed unmatched. Germline V CDR1 and CDR2: DFQATT, SNEGSKA (reference sequence). CDR3 length equals 13 residues. The DNA for the CDR3 is TGCAGTGCCGGGACTAGCGGCATCTACAAGCAGTACTTC. Protein product: CSAGTSGIYKQYF.

At least ten counts were recorded for this clonotype. The chain joins TRBV10-3 to TRBJ1-1, with D possibly matching TRBD1 (6 bases). CDR1 ENHRY and CDR2 SYGVKD come from the germline V gene. The germline V and J ends were trimmed by 3 bases and 3 bases, with 14 bases remaining between them. This CDR3 has 15 amino acids. The CDR3 protein is CAISDRGLQDTEAFF. The CDR3 nucleotides read TGTGCCATCAGTGACAGGGGTCTACAGGACACTGAAGCTTTCTTT.

In this sample, this clonotype turned up many times. This chain joins TRBV7-2 and TRBJ1-6; 7 bases map to TRBD1. CDR1 and CDR2 (germline): SGHTA, FQGNSA. The CDR3 runs to 15 residues. The V gene end was trimmed by 5 bases and the J gene end by 10 bases; junction bases not matched to a gene: 11. The CDR3 sequence: CASSLWGQSQSPLHF. The CDR3 DNA reads TGTGCCAGCAGCCTCTGGGGACAGAGTCAGTCACCCCTCCACTTT.

This clonotype was detected only a few times. Possible read error: a much larger clone is one base away. V gene TRBV10-3 combines with J gene TRBJ1-4; 8 bases fit TRBD1. Germline V gene lookup returns CDR1 ENHRY and CDR2 SYGVKD. This CDR3 has 15 residues. CDR3 bases: TGTGCCATCGGTGAGTCCTGGGACAGGAATGAAAAACTGTTTTTT. It is translated as CAIGESWDRNEKLFF.

Remarks on this clonotype: A read error may explain this, as a much larger clone is one base away. The chain is built from TRBV27 and TRBJ2-5; D remains unclear. The CDR3 is 12 residues long. V was clipped by 5 bases and J by 7 bases, with 11 bases between them. The germline V gene encodes CDR1 MNHEY and CDR2 SMNVEV (reference sequence). CDR3 sequence reads: CASSPLLGTQYF. The DNA for the CDR3 is TGTGCCAGCAGTCCCCTCCTCGGGACCCAGTACTTC.